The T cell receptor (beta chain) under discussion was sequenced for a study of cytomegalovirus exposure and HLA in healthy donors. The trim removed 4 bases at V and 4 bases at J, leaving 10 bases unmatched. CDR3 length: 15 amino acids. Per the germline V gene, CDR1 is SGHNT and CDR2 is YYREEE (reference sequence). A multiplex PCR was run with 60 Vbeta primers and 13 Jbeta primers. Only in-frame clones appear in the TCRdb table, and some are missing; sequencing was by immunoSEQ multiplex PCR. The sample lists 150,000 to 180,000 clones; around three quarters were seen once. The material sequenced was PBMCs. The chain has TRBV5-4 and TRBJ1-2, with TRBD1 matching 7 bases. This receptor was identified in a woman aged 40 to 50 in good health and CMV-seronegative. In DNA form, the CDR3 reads TGTGCCAGCAGCCCGGGACAGCCTAGGTCCTATGGCTACACCTTC. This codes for CASSPGQPRSYGYTF.